The T cell receptor beta chain under discussion was sequenced for a study of cytomegalovirus exposure and HLA in healthy donors. Across the whole study: HLA-typed donors contributed 65 million to 85 million unique TCRs, which were held in an early data release.

Researchers ran the PCR with 60 Vbeta and 13 Jbeta primers. Produced via immunoSEQ multiplex PCR; TCRdb's table is partial and in-frame only. In all, the sample yields around 120,000 clones. About this clone: Its antigen is undetermined.

Study results and caveats: Sequencing depth roughly uniform across donors was assumed in presence/absence analyses. Some V segments (TRBV6-2 and TRBV6-3 among them) were excluded as indistinguishable.

The V end was cut by 6 bases, the J end by 6 bases, with 15 bases between. The CDR3 has 13 residues. Germline CDR1 is MNHNY and CDR2 is SVGAGI (reference sequence). The clonotype comes from a man aged 18 to 29 in good health and CMV-seronegative. Sequencing was performed on PBMCs. The J gene is TRBJ2-7, the V gene TRBV6-6; D perhaps matches TRBD2 (6 bases). CDR3 bases: TGTGCCAGCAGGCGGGGACTCCTAGGCGAGCAGTACTTC. Amino acids: CASRRGLLGEQYF.